Each of the 9 T cell receptor beta chains below was sequenced from the same sample in a study of cytomegalovirus exposure and HLA in healthy donors. The primer mix had 60 Vbeta and 13 Jbeta primers. Clones were read by immunoSEQ multiplex PCR, and TCRdb kept only the in-frame ones, dropping some. The sample contains 100,000 or so clones, 82% of which appear only once. Sequenced material: PBMCs. The receptors were sampled from a young man in good health and CMV-seropositive.

In DNA form, the CDR3 reads TGTGCCAGCAGTGCCGGGACAGGGGGTTCACCCCTCCACTTT. This gives the protein CASSAGTGGSPLHF. This chain joins TRBV6-1 and TRBJ1-6, with TRBD1 matching 11 bases. The CDR3 totals 14 residues. J was trimmed by 9 bases and V by 4 bases; bases with no gene match: 2. CDR1 is MNHNS and CDR2 is SASEGT in the germline V gene.

The rearrangement joins TRBV6-5 to TRBJ1-4; the match to TRBD1 covers 7 bases. The CDR3 runs 15 residues. V gave up 6 bases and J gave up 7 bases; unmatched junction bases: 11. Germline V gives CDR1 MNHEY, CDR2 SVGAGI. This chain's CDR3 is CASSSQGGRGEKLFF. The CDR3 DNA is TGTGCCAGCAGCTCGCAAGGGGGCAGGGGTGAAAAACTGTTTTTT.

The V call is TRBV9, the J call TRBJ2-1, with TRBD2 matching over 8 bases. Germline V gene lookup returns CDR1 SGDLS and CDR2 YYNGEE. V shed 4 bases and J 4 bases; nucleotides not matched to a gene: 10. The CDR3 contains 16 residues. CDR3 nucleotides: TGTGCCAGCAGCCAACAGAGCGGGAGAACATACAATGAGCAGTTCTTC. Its protein product is CASSQQSGRTYNEQFF.

This clone was found a few times. V gene TRBV6-5 combines with J gene TRBJ1-5; D gene unclear. The CDR3 length is 15 residues. The V gene lost 0 bases and the J gene lost 6 bases, with 12 bases spanning the gap. Per the germline V gene, CDR1 is MNHEY and CDR2 is SVGAGI. CDR3 coding DNA: TGTGCCAGCAGTTACTCGGGAGGGTTGGGTCAGCCCCAGCATTTT. Encoded protein: CASSYSGGLGQPQHF.

This chain connects TRBV4-3 to TRBJ2-3; 7 bases agree with TRBD2. The trim removed 0 bases at V and 8 bases at J, leaving 14 bases unmatched. This CDR3 has 17 residues. Germline CDR1 reads LGHNA; CDR2 reads YSLEER. CDR3 region: CASSQDRTSNLRVTQYF. CDR3 nucleotide sequence: TGCGCCAGCAGCCAAGACCGGACTAGTAACTTGCGAGTTACGCAGTATTTT.

The chain combines TRBV7-6 with TRBJ2-1; 13 bases align to TRBD2. The CDR3 contains 16 residues. The trim removed 5 bases at V and 4 bases at J, leaving 5 bases unmatched. Per germline, CDR1 SGHVS and CDR2 FNYEAQ. CDR3 in amino acids: CASSVQLAGGYNEQFF. The DNA of the CDR3 is TGTGCCAGCAGCGTCCAACTAGCGGGAGGGTACAATGAGCAGTTCTTC.

This clone was recorded a few times. This chain uses TRBV6-1 with TRBJ2-1, with D maybe TRBD2 (5 bases). The CDR3 length is 13 residues. Between the trimmed V and J ends, which lost 5 bases and 9 bases, there was a span of 14 bases. The germline CDR1 and CDR2 sequences are MNHNS and SASEGT. The CDR3 nucleotides are TGTGCCAGCAGTTCCCTTAGGAGCGGTGAGCAGTTCTTC. This translates into CASSSLRSGEQFF.

V is TRBV6-1 and J is TRBJ2-1; possibly TRBD2 for D (5 bases). V shed 7 bases and J shed 3 bases, with 16 bases lying between them. The CDR3 runs 15 residues. Germline CDR1 MNHNS, CDR2 SASEGT. The CDR3 is CASTHRASSYNEQFF. The CDR3 DNA sequence: TGTGCCAGCACCCACCGGGCTAGCAGCTACAATGAGCAGTTCTTC.

The chain employs TRBV7-2 and TRBJ2-7; the match to TRBD2 covers 9 bases. V gave up 2 bases and J gave up 4 bases; unmatched junction bases: 6. This CDR3 is 15 amino acids long. CDR1 is SGHTA and CDR2 is FQGNSA in the germline V gene. Here the CDR3 reads CASSLSSGSSYEQYF. The CDR3 coding sequence is TGTGCCAGCAGCTTAAGTAGCGGGAGTTCTTACGAGCAGTACTTC.